The 23 T cell receptor beta chains listed next were all sequenced from one sample in a study of CD8+ T cells in alopecia areata. Sequencing used cDNA as its template, made by extracting RNA and reverse transcribing it. Data came from immunoSEQ multiplex PCR; TCRdb stores just in-frame clones and leaves some out. Here the sample spans 150,000 or so clones, about three fifths being singletons. Sequencing used CD4+ T cells sorted from blood. The origin of the receptors is a human donor in good health.

This rearrangement joins TRBV10-2 to TRBJ2-3; D is ambiguous. The CDR3 sequence is 12 residues long. Trimming cost V 10 bases and J 3 bases, with 11 bases left between them. Germline loops: CDR1 WSHSY, CDR2 SAAADI. CDR3 sequence: CATHGGTDTQYF. CDR3 DNA: TGCGCCACCCACGGTGGGACAGATACGCAGTATTTT.

This rearrangement joins TRBV30 to TRBJ2-3; maybe TRBD2 (5 bases). CDR3 length: 14 residues. Germline V gives CDR1 GTSNPN, CDR2 SVGIG (reference sequence). V lost 1 base, J lost 4 bases, and 12 bases lay in between. The CDR3: CAWSDRTPPDTQYF. CDR3 in DNA: TGTGCCTGGAGTGATCGGACTCCGCCAGATACGCAGTATTTT. Drawing the rest from reference TRBV30 and TRBJ2-3, the complete variable domain is SQTIHQWPATLVQPVGSPLSLECTVEGTSNPNLYWYRQAAGRGLQLLFYSVGIGQISSEVPQNLSASRPQDRQFILSSKKLLLSDSGFYLCAWSDRTPPDTQYFGPGTRLTVL.

This clone was counted a few times. The V gene is TRBV29-1, the J gene TRBJ2-7; D unclear. V was shortened by 1 base and J by 7 bases, with 11 bases between the two germline ends. The germline V gene encodes CDR1 SQVTM and CDR2 ANQGSEA. CDR3 length: 12 residues. CDR3 coding DNA: TGCAGCGTTGAAGGACCGGTGAAGGAGCAGTACTTC. This translates into CSVEGPVKEQYF.

This clone has only a few counts. The chain has TRBV30 and TRBJ1-1, with D unresolved. Trimming removed 4 bases at V and 8 bases at J, with 14 bases between. The length of the CDR3 is 12 residues. Germline V gene sequence: CDR1 GTSNPN, CDR2 SVGIG (reference sequence). CDR3 sequence: CAWTTGGQEAFF. DNA of the CDR3: TGTGCCTGGACCACTGGAGGGCAGGAAGCTTTCTTT.

As regards this clone: The sample holds other DNA sequences that translate to the same CDR3. The rearrangement joins TRBV6-6 to TRBJ1-5; D gene uncertain. Germline loops: CDR1 MNHNY, CDR2 SVGAGI (reference sequence). The CDR3 runs to 12 residues. V was clipped by 5 bases and J by 7 bases, with 9 bases between them. The CDR3 is CASSPRGQPQHF. CDR3 bases: TGTGCCAGCAGTCCCCGCGGGCAGCCCCAGCATTTT.

The chain recombines TRBV4-1 with TRBJ2-1, with D unresolved. Germline-derived CDR1 and CDR2 are MGHRA and YSYEKL. The CDR3 runs to 14 residues. Trimming took off 6 bases at V and 9 bases at J, with 18 bases between the two ends. CDR3: CASSGRGGSTEQFF. CDR3 DNA: TGCGCCAGCAGTGGCCGCGGCGGATCAACTGAGCAGTTCTTC.

The V gene is TRBV29-1, the J gene TRBJ2-7, with no clear D. Germline CDR1 and CDR2: SQVTM and ANQGSEA. V was cut by 7 bases and J by 3 bases, with 10 bases left in between. This CDR3 has 11 residues. The CDR3 DNA is TGCAGCGCCGAGAGCCGCTACGAGCAGTACTTC. Residues: CSAESRYEQYF.

The rearrangement joins TRBV15 to TRBJ2-1; a possible D gene is TRBD1 (5 bases). The CDR3 spans 17 residues. The V and J ends lost 0 bases and 6 bases respectively, with 18 bases between them. Germline V lookup: CDR1 LNHNV, CDR2 YYDKDF (reference sequence). CDR3: CATSRDIGAAAFNEQFF. CDR3 DNA sequence: TGTGCCACCAGCAGAGATATAGGGGCCGCAGCCTTCAATGAGCAGTTCTTC.

Of note for this clone: Relative to the germline gene, one junction end is altered; a read error may explain this. The rearrangement uses TRBV20-1 and TRBJ1-5, with TRBD1 identical over 7 bases. The CDR3 is 11 amino acids. Germline-derived CDR1 and CDR2 are DFQATT and SNEGSKA (reference sequence). CDR3 residues: CSAREEGAVLF. The CDR3 coding sequence is TGCAGTGCTAGAGAAGAGGGGGCAGTTTTGTTT.

This clone was counted a few times. V gene TRBV29-1 combines with J gene TRBJ2-5; 8 bases agree with TRBD1. The CDR3 extends over 13 amino acids. Germline V gene sequence: CDR1 SQVTM, CDR2 ANQGSEA. The V and J ends lost 7 bases and 2 bases, in that order; junction bases with no gene match: 6. The CDR3 DNA follows: TGCAGCGCCGACAGGGGAAATCAAGAGACCCAGTACTTC. Encoded protein: CSADRGNQETQYF.

V gene TRBV18 combines with J gene TRBJ2-7; the D gene could be TRBD1 or TRBD2 (5 bases each). This CDR3 is 13 amino acids long. Germline assignment: CDR1 KGHSH and CDR2 LQKENI. V dropped 6 bases and J dropped 3 bases, with 12 bases sitting between them. CDR3: CASSPGQNYEQYF. The CDR3 DNA reads as TGTGCCAGCTCCCCGGGGCAGAACTACGAGCAGTACTTC. The whole variable domain, filled in from reference TRBV18 and TRBJ2-7, reads NAGVMQNPRHLVRRRGQEARLRCSPMKGHSHVYWYRQLPEEGLKFMVYLQKENIIDESGMPKERFSAEFPKEGPSILRIQQVVRGDSAAYFCASSPGQNYEQYFGPGTRLTVT.

The gene calls are TRBV5-4 and TRBJ2-6; the match to TRBD2 covers 11 bases. V gave up 4 bases and J gave up 0 bases; unmatched junction bases: 3. From germline, CDR1 is SGHNT and CDR2 YYREEE (reference sequence). The CDR3 is 17 residues long. The CDR3 region is CASSVGLADSGANVLTF. CDR3 nucleotides: TGTGCCAGCAGCGTGGGACTAGCGGACTCTGGGGCCAACGTCCTGACTTTC.

The rearrangement joins TRBV9 to TRBJ2-1; D not resolved. The CDR3 is 16 amino acids. V was trimmed by 0 bases and J by 0 bases, leaving 10 bases between them. Germline CDR1 reads SGDLS; CDR2 reads YYNGEE. The CDR3 sequence: CASSVVMADSYNEQFF. CDR3 DNA: TGTGCCAGCAGCGTAGTCATGGCGGACTCCTACAATGAGCAGTTCTTC.

The chain recombines TRBV29-1 with TRBJ2-1; D is perhaps TRBD1 (7 bases). Germline V CDR1 and CDR2: SQVTM, ANQGSEA. The V and J ends lost 8 bases and 10 bases respectively, with 21 bases between them. CDR3 length: 13 residues. The CDR3 loop is CSIRPAAGGEQFF. CDR3 nucleotide sequence: TGCAGCATCCGGCCCGCTGCAGGGGGGGAGCAGTTCTTC.

The J gene is TRBJ2-7, the V gene TRBV29-1; TRBD1 agrees at 10 bases. Germline CDR1 reads SQVTM; CDR2 reads ANQGSEA. The CDR3 runs 13 residues. Unmatched junction bases numbered 7, after V lost 7 bases and J lost 4 bases. The CDR3 spells CSAGTGVGYEQYF. The CDR3 DNA sequence: TGCAGCGCGGGGACAGGGGTAGGGTACGAGCAGTACTTC.

The chain carries TRBV2 and TRBJ2-3; 7 nucleotides agree with TRBD2. Germline-derived CDR1 and CDR2 are SNHLY and FYNNEI. The CDR3 covers 15 residues. The V and J ends lost 4 bases and 2 bases, in that order; junction bases with no gene match: 6. This chain's CDR3 is CASSGEGGNTDTQYF. In nucleotides, the CDR3 is TGTGCCAGCAGTGGTGAGGGAGGGAACACAGATACGCAGTATTTT.

The gene calls are TRBV9 and TRBJ2-1; D not resolved. Germline V gives CDR1 SGDLS, CDR2 YYNGEE. With 0 bases removed from V and 7 bases from J, the gap between germline ends came to 8 bases. CDR3 length equals 13 residues. The CDR3, as DNA: TGTGCCAGCAGCGTAGATCCCCCAAATGAGCAGTTCTTC. Residues: CASSVDPPNEQFF.

This clone has a handful of counts. This chain uses TRBV15 with TRBJ2-1; D not certain. The CDR3 totals 16 residues. The V gene lost 0 bases and the J gene lost 9 bases, with 18 bases spanning the gap. The germline gives CDR1 LNHNV, CDR2 YYDKDF (reference sequence). CDR3 amino acids: CATSRDRLLQSPEQFF. CDR3 DNA: TGTGCCACCAGCAGAGATCGGCTTCTACAATCACCTGAGCAGTTCTTC.

This rearrangement joins TRBV4-1 to TRBJ2-7; tentatively, D is TRBD2 (6 bases). The V end lost 4 bases, the J end lost 0 bases, and 19 bases lay between the germline ends. This CDR3 comprises 17 residues. CDR1 and CDR2 from the germline V gene are MGHRA and YSYEKL. The CDR3 bases are TGCGCCAGCAGCCTTCAAAGAGGAGGGCTGAGCTCCTACGAGCAGTACTTC. Encoded protein: CASSLQRGGLSSYEQYF.

The genes are TRBV2 and TRBJ2-7; TRBD2 is a possible D gene (5 bases). The ends were cut back, 7 bases at V and 3 bases at J, with 19 bases in the middle. CDR3 length: 15 residues. Germline CDR1 reads SNHLY; CDR2 reads FYNNEI. The CDR3 DNA reads TGTGCCAGCAAGGTTGTTGGGAGAGCGGTCTACGAGCAGTACTTC. Amino acids: CASKVVGRAVYEQYF.

The gene calls are TRBV29-1 and TRBJ1-1; no clear D gene. The V gene's germline CDR1 is SQVTM and CDR2 ANQGSEA. CDR3 length: 13 residues. V was trimmed by 8 bases and J by 4 bases, leaving 17 bases between them. This CDR3 is CSSSGGWGTEAFF. The CDR3 DNA reads as TGCAGCTCGAGCGGCGGCTGGGGCACTGAAGCTTTCTTT.

The J gene is TRBJ1-1, the V gene TRBV6-5; D possibly corresponds to TRBD1 (5 bases). The CDR3 spans 13 residues. V was trimmed by 6 bases and J by 6 bases, leaving 14 bases between them. Germline assignment: CDR1 MNHEY and CDR2 SVGAGI. The CDR3 is CASRLDSLSEAFF. For the CDR3, the DNA is TGTGCCAGCAGACTTGACAGTTTGTCTGAAGCTTTCTTT.

This chain joins TRBV15 and TRBJ2-7, with 9 positions matching TRBD2. J lost 0 bases, V lost 1 base, and 4 bases had no gene match. This CDR3 has 16 residues. The V gene's germline CDR1 is LNHNV and CDR2 YYDKDF (reference sequence). The CDR3 DNA reads as TGTGCCACCAGCAGAGTTGCGGGAGGGAGCTCCTACGAGCAGTACTTC. This gives the protein CATSRVAGGSSYEQYF. Filled out from reference TRBV15 and TRBJ2-7, the complete variable domain reads DAMVIQNPRYQVTQFGKPVTLSCSQTLNHNVMYWYQQKSSQAPKLLFHYYDKDFNNEADTPDNFQSRRPNTSFCFLDIRSPGLGDTAMYLCATSRVAGGSSYEQYFGPGTRLTVT.